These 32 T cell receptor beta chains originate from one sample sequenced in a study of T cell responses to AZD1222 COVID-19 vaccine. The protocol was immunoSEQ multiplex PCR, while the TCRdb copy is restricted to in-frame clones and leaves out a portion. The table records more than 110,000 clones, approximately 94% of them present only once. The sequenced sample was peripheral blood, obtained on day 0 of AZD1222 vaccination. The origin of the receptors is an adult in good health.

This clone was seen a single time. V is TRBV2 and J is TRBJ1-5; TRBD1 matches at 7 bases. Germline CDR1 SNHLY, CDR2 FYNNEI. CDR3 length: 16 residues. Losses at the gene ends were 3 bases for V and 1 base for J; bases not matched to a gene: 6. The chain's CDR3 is CASSDGKGASNQPQHF. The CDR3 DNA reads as TGTGCCAGCAGTGACGGGAAGGGGGCGAGCAATCAGCCCCAGCATTTT.

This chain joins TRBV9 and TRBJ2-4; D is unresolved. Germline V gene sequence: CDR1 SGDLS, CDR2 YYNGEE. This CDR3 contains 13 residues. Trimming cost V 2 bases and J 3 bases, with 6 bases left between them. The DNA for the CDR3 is TGTGCCAGCAGCGTGGACGGCAAAAACATTCAGTACTTC. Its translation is CASSVDGKNIQYF.

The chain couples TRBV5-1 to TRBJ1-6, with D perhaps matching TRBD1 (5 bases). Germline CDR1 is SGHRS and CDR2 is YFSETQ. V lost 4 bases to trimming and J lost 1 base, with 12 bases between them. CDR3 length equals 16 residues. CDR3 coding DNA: TGCGCCAGCAGCCCACAGGAGAGGTCCTATAATTCACCCCTCCACTTT. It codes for CASSPQERSYNSPLHF.

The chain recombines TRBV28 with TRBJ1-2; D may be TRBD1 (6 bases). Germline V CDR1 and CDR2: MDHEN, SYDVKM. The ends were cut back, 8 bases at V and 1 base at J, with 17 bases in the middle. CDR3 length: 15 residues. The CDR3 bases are TGTGCCAGCTCCACGGGGGCGTTCATTAACTATGGCTACACCTTC. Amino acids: CASSTGAFINYGYTF.

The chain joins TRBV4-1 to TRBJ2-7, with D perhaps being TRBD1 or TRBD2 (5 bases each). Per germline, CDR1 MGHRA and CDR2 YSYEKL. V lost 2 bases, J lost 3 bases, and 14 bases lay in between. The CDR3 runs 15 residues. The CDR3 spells CASSQPNRRIYEQYF. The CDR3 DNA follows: TGCGCCAGCAGCCAACCGAACAGGAGGATCTACGAGCAGTACTTC.

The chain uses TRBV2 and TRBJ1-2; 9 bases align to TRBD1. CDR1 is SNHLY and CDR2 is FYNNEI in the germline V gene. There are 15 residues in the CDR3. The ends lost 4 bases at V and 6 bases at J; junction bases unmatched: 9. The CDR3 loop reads CASSGPGQGSDGYTF. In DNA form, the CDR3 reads TGTGCCAGCAGTGGCCCCGGACAGGGGAGTGATGGCTACACCTTC. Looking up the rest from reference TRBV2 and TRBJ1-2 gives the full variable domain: EPEVTQTPSHQVTQMGQEVILRCVPISNHLYFYWYRQILGQKVEFLVSFYNNEISEKSEIFDDQFSVERPDGSNFTLKIRSTKLEDSAMYFCASSGPGQGSDGYTFGSGTRLTVV.

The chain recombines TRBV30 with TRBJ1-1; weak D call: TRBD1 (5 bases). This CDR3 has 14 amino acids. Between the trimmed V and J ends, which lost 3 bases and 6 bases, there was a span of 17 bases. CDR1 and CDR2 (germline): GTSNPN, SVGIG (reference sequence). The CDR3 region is CAWRVGMGGAEAFF. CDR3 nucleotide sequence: TGTGCCTGGAGAGTGGGGATGGGAGGGGCTGAAGCTTTCTTT.

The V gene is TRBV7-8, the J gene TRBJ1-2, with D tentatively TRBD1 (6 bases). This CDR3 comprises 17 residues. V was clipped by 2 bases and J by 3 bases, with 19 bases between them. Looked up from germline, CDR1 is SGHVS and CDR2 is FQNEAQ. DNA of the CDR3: TGTGCCAGCAGCTTAACAAGGGGGGGCGGAGTGGACTATGGCTACACCTTC. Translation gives CASSLTRGGGVDYGYTF. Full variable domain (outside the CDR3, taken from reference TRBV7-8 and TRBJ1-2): GAGVSQSPRYKVAKRGQDVALRCDPISGHVSLFWYQQALGQGPEFLTYFQNEAQLDKSGLPSDRFFAERPEGSVSTLKIQRTQQEDSAVYLCASSLTRGGGVDYGYTFGSGTRLTVV.

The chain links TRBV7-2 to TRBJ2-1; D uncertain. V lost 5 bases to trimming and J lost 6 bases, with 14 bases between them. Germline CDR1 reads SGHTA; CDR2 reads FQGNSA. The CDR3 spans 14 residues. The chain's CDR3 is CASSPLTGVNEQFF. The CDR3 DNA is TGTGCCAGCAGCCCGTTGACTGGGGTCAATGAGCAGTTCTTC.

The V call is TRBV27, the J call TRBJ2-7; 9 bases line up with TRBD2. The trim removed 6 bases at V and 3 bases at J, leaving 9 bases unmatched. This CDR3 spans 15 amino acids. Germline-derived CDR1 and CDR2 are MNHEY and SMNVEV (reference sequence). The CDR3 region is CASRLSSGGDYEQYF. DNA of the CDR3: TGTGCCAGCAGATTAAGTAGCGGGGGCGACTACGAGCAGTACTTC.

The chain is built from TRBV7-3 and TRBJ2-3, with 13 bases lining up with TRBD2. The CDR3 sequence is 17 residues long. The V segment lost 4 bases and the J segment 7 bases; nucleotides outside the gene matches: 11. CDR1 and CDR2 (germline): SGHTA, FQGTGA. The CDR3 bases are TGTGCCAGCAGCTCCGGACTAGCGGGGGTTGAGGGAAATACGCAGTATTTT. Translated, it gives CASSSGLAGVEGNTQYF.

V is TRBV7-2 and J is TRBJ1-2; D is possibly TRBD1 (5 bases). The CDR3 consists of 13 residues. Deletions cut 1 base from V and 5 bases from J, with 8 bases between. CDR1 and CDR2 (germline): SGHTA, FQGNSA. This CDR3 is CASSLGGGYGYTF. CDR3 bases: TGTGCCAGCAGCTTAGGCGGGGGGTATGGCTACACCTTC.

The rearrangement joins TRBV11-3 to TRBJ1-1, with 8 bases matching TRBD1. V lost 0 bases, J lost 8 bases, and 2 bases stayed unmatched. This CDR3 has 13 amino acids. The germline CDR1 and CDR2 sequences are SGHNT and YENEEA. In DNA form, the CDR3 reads TGTGCCAGCAGCTTAGATCAGGGGGCAGAAGCTTTCTTT. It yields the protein CASSLDQGAEAFF.

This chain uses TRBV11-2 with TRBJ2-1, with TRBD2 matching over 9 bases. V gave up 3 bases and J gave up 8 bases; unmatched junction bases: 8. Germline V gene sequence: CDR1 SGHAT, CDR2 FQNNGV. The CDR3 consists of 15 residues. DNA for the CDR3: TGTGCCAGCAGCTTCGCGGGGGGGAATTGGTATGAGCAGTTCTTC. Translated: CASSFAGGNWYEQFF.

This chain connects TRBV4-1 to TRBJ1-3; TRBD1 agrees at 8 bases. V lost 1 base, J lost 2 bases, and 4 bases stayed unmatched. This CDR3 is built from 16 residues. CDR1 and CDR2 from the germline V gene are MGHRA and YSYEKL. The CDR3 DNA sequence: TGCGCCAGCAGCCAAGTGCCAGGGGGCGCTGGAAACACCATATATTTT. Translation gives CASSQVPGGAGNTIYF.

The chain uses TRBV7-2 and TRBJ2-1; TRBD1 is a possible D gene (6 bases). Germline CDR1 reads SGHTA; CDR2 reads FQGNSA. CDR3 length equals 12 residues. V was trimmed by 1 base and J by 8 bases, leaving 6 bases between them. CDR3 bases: TGTGCCAGCAGCTTAGGGGGGCATGAGCAGTTCTTC. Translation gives CASSLGGHEQFF.

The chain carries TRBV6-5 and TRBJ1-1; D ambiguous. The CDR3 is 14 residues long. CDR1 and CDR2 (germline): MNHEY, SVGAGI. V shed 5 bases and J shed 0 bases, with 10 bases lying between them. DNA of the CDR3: TGTGCCAGCAGTCCGGACGGACTGAACACTGAAGCTTTCTTT. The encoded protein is CASSPDGLNTEAFF.

CDR3 loop: CASSLVLAGVGEQFF. In DNA, the CDR3 is TGTGCCAGCAGCCTGGTCCTAGCGGGGGTGGGTGAGCAGTTCTTC. The chain uses TRBV5-6 and TRBJ2-1; 10 nucleotides line up with TRBD2. V was pared by 4 bases and J by 9 bases, with 10 bases of the junction left unmatched. The CDR3 is 15 residues long. CDR1 and CDR2 from the germline V gene are SGHDT and YYEEEE. Together with reference TRBV5-6 and TRBJ2-1, the CDR3 gives the full variable domain: DAGVTQSPTHLIKTRGQQVTLRCSPKSGHDTVSWYQQALGQGPQFIFQYYEEEERQRGNFPDRFSGHQFPNYSSELNVNALLLGDSALYLCASSLVLAGVGEQFFGPGTRLTVL.

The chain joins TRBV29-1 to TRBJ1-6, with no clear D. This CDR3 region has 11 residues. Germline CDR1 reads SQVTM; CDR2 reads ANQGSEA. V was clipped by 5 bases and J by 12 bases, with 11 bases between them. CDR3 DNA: TGCAGCGTTCGTCCCGGGAGACCCCTCCACTTT. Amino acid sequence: CSVRPGRPLHF.

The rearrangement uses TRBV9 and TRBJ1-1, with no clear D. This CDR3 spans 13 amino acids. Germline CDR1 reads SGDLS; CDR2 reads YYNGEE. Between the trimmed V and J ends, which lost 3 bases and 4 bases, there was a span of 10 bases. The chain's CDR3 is CASSERDGTEAFF. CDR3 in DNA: TGTGCCAGCAGCGAAAGGGATGGCACTGAAGCTTTCTTT. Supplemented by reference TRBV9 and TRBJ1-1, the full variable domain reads DSGVTQTPKHLITATGQRVTLRCSPRSGDLSVYWYQQSLDQGLQFLIQYYNGEERAKGNILERFSAQQFPDLHSELNLSSLELGDSALYFCASSERDGTEAFFGQGTRLTVV.

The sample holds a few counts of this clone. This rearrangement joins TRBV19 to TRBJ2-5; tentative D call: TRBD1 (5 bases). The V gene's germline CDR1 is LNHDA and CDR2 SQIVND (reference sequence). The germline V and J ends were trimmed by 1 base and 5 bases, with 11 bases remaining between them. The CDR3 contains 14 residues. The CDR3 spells CASSIGGRVETQYF. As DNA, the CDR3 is TGTGCCAGTAGTATAGGTGGCAGGGTGGAGACCCAGTACTTC.

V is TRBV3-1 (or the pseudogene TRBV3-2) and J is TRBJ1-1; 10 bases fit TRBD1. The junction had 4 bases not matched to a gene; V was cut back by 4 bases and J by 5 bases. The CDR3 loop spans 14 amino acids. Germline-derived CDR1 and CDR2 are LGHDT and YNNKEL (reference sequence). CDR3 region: CASSLPGQGTEAFF. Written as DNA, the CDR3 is TGTGCCAGCAGCCTACCGGGACAGGGGACTGAAGCTTTCTTT.

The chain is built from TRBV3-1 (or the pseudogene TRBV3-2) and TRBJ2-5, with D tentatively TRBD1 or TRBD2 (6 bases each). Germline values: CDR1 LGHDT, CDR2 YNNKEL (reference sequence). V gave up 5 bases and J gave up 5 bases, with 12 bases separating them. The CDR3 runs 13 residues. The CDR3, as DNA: TGTGCCAGCAGCTATAGGGGGGAGGAGACCCAGTACTTC. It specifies CASSYRGEETQYF.

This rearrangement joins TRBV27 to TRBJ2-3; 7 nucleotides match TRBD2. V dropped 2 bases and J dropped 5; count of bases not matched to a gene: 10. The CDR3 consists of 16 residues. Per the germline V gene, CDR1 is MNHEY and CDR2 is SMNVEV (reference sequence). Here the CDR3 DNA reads TGTGCCAGCAGTTTAATGGCGGGGGTTGGGGTAGATACGCAGTATTTT. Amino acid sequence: CASSLMAGVGVDTQYF.

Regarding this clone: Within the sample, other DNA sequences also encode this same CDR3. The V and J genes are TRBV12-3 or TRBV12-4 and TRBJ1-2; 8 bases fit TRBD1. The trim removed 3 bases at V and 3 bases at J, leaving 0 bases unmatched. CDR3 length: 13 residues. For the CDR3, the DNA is TGTGCCAGCAGTTTGACAGGGGACTATGGCTACACCTTC. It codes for CASSLTGDYGYTF.

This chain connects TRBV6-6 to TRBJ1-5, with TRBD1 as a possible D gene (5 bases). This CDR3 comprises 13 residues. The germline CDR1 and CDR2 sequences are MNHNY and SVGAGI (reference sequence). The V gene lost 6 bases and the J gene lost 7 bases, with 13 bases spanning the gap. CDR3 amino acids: CASRPDGGQPQHF. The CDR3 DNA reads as TGTGCCAGCAGACCCGACGGGGGGCAGCCCCAGCATTTT.

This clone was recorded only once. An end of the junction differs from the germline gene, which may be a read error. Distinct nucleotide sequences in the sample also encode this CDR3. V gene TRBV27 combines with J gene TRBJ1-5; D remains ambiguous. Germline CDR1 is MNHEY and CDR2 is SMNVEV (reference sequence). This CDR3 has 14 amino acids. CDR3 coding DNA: TGTGCCAGCAGTCCCTCGGGCTCTAATCCGCCCCAGCATTTT. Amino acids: CASSPSGSNPPQHF.

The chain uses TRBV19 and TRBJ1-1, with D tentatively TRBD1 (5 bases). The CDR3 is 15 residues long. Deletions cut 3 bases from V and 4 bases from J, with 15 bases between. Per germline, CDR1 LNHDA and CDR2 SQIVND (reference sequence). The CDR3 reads CASSIMGDGATEAFF. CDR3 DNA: TGTGCCAGTAGTATTATGGGGGACGGAGCCACTGAAGCTTTCTTT.

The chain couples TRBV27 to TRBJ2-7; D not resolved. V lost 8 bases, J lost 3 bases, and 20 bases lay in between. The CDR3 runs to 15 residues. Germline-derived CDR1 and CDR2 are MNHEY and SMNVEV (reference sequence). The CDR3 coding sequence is TGTGCCAGCTCCTTCACGACACTGGGGTACTACGAGCAGTACTTC. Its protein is CASSFTTLGYYEQYF.

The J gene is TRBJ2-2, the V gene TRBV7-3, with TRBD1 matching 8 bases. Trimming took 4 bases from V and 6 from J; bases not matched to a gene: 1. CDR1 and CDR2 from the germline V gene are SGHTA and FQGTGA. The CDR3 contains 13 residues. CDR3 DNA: TGTGCCAGCAGCTCACAGGGGGCCGGGGAGCTGTTTTTT. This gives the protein CASSSQGAGELFF.

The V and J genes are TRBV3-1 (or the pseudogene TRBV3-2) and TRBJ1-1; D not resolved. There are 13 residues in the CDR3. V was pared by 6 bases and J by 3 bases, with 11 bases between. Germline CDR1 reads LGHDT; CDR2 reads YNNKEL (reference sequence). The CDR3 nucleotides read TGTGCCAGCAGTCACCGAGTCTACACTGAAGCTTTCTTT. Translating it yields CASSHRVYTEAFF.

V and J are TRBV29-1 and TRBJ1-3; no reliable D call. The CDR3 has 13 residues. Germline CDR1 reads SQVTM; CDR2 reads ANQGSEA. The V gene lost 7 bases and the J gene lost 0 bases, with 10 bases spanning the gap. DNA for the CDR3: TGCAGCGCAGAGGCAGTCTCTGGAAACACCATATATTTT. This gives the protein CSAEAVSGNTIYF.